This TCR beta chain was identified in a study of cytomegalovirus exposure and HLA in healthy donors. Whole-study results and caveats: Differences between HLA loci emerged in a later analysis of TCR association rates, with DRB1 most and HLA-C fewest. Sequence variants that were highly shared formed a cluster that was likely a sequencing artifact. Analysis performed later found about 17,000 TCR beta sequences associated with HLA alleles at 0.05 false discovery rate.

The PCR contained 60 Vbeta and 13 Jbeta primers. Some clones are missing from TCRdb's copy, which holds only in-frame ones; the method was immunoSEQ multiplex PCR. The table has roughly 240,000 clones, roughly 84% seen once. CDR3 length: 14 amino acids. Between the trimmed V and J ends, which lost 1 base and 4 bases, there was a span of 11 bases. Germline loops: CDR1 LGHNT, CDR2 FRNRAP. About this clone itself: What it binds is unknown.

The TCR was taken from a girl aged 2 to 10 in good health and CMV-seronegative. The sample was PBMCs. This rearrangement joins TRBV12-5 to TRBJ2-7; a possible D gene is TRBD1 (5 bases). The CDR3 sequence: CASGLGSGSYEQYF. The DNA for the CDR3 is TGTGCTAGTGGTTTGGGTTCAGGGTCGTACGAGCAGTACTTC.